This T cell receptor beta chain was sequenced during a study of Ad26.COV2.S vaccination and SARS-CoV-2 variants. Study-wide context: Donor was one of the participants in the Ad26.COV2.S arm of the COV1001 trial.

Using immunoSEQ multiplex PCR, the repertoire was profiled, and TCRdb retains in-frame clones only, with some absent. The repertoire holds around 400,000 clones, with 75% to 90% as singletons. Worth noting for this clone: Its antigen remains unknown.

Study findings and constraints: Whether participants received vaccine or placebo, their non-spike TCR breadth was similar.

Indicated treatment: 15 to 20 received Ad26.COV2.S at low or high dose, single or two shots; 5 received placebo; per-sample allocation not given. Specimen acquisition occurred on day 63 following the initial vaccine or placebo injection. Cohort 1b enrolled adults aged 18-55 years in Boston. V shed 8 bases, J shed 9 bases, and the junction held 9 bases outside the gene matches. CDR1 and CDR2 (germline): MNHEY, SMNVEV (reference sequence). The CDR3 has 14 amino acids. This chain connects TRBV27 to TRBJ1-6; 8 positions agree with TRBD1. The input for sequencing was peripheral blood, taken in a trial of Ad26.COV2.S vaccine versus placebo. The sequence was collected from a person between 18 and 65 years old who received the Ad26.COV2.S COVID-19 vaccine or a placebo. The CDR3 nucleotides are TGTGCCAGCGGAGGACAGGGTAGTGGTTCACCCCTCCACTTT. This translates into CASGGQGSGSPLHF.